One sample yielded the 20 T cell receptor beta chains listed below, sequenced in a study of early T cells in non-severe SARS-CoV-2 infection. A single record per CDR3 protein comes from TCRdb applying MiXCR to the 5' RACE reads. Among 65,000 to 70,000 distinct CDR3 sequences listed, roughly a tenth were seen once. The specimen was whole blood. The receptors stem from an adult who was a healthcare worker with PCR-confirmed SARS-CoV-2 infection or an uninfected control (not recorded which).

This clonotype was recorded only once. CDR3 nucleotide sequence: TGTGCCATCAGAGGGAACACCGGGGAGCTGTTTTTT. Encoded protein: CAIRGNTGELFF. The chain couples TRBV10-3 to TRBJ2-2, with no clear D. The CDR3 is 12 amino acids. V gave up 6 bases and J gave up 1 base, with 3 bases separating them. Per germline, CDR1 ENHRY and CDR2 SYGVKD.

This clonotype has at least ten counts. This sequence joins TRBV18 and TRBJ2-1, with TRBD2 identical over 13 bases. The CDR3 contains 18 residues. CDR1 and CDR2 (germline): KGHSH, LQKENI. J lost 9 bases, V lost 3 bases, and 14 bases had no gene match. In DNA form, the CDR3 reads TGTGCCAGCTCACCTAGACGTCTCGGACTAGCGGGAGTCGGTGAGCAGTTCTTC. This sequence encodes CASSPRRLGLAGVGEQFF.

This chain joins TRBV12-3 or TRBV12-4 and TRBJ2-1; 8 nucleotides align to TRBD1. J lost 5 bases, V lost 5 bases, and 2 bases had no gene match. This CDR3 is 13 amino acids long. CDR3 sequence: CASSQTGDNEQFF. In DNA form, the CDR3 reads TGTGCCAGCAGTCAGACAGGGGACAATGAGCAGTTCTTC.

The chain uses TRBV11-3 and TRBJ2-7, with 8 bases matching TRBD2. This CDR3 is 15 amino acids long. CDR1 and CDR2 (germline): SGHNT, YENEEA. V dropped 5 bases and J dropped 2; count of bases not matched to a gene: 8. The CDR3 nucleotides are TGTGCCAGCAGCGCCCGGGGAGCGGGGGCCTACGAGCAGTACTTC. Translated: CASSARGAGAYEQYF.

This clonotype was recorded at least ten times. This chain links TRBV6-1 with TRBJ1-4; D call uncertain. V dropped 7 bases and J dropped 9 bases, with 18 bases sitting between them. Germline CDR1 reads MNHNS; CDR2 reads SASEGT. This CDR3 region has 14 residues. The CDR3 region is CASTHLGPTQKLFF. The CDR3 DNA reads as TGTGCCAGCACCCACCTAGGGCCGACTCAAAAACTGTTTTTT.

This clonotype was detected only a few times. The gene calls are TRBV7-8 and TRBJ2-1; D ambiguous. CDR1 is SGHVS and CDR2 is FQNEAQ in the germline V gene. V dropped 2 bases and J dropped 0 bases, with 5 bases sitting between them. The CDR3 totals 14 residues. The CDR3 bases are TGTGCCAGCAGCTTAACAAGCTCCTACAATGAGCAGTTCTTC. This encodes CASSLTSSYNEQFF.

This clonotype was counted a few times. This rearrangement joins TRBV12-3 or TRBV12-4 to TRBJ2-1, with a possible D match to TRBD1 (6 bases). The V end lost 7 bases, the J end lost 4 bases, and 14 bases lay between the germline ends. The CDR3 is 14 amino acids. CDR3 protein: CASMGTWAYNEQFF. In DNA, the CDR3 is TGTGCCAGCATGGGGACATGGGCATACAATGAGCAGTTCTTC.

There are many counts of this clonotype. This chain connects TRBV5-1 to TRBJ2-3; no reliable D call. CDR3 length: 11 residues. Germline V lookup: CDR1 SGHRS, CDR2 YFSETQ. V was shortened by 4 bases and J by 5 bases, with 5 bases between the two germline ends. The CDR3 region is CASSEVDTQYF. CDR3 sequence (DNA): TGCGCCAGCAGCGAGGTAGATACGCAGTATTTT.

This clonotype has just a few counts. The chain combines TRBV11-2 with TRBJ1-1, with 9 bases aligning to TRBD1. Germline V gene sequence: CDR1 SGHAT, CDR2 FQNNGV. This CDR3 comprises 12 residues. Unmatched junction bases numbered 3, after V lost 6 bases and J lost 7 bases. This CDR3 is CASRQGASEAFF. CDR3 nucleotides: TGTGCCAGCAGACAGGGGGCAAGTGAAGCTTTCTTT.

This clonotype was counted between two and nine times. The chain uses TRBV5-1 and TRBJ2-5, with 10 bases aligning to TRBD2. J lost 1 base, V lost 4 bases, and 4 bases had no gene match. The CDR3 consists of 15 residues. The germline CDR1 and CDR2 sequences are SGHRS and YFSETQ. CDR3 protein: CASSRSGRRQETQYF. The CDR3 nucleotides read TGCGCCAGCAGCCGTAGCGGGAGGCGCCAAGAGACCCAGTACTTC.

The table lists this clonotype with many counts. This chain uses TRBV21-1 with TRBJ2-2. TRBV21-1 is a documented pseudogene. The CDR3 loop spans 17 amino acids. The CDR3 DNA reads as TGTGCCAGCGGACCTTTCCGCCGGAGACGCGTTACCGGGGAGCTGTTTTTT. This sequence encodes CASGPFRRRRVTGELFF.

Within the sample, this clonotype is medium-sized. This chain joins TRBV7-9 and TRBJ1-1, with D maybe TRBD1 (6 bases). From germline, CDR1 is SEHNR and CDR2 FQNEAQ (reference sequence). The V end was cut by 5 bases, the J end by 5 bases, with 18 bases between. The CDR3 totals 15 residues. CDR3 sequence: CASSGWDTSGTEAFF. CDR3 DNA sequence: TGTGCCAGCAGCGGATGGGACACCTCGGGGACTGAAGCTTTCTTT.

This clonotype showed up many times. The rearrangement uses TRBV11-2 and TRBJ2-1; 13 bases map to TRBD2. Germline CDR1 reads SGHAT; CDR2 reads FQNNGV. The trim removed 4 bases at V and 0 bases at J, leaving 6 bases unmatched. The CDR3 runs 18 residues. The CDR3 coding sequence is TGTGCCAGCAGCTCAGGCGGGACTAGCGGGACCTCCTACAATGAGCAGTTCTTC. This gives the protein CASSSGGTSGTSYNEQFF.

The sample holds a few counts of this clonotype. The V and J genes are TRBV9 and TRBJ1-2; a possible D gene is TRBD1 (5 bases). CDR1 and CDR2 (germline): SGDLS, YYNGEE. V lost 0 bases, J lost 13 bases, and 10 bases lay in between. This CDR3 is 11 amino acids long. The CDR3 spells CASSVVRDGTF. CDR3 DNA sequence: TGTGCCAGCAGCGTAGTCAGGGATGGCACCTTC. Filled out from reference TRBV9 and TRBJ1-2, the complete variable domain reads DSGVTQTPKHLITATGQRVTLRCSPRSGDLSVYWYQQSLDQGLQFLIQYYNGEERAKGNILERFSAQQFPDLHSELNLSSLELGDSALYFCASSVVRDGTFGSGTRLTVV.

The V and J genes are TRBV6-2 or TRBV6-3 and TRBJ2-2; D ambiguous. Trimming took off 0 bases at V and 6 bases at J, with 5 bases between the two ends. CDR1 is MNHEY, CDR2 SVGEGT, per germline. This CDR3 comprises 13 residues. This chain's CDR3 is CASSYSGSGELFF. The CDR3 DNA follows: TGTGCCAGCAGTTACTCGGGGTCCGGGGAGCTGTTTTTT.

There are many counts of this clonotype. The CDR3 spells CSVGSPASGSNEQYF. In DNA form, the CDR3 reads TGCAGCGTTGGAAGCCCTGCCAGCGGGAGCAACGAGCAGTACTTC. This rearrangement joins TRBV29-1 to TRBJ2-7, with 8 bases fitting TRBD2. Per the germline V gene, CDR1 is SQVTM and CDR2 is ANQGSEA. The CDR3 is 15 residues long. V dropped 4 bases and J dropped 5; count of bases not matched to a gene: 13.

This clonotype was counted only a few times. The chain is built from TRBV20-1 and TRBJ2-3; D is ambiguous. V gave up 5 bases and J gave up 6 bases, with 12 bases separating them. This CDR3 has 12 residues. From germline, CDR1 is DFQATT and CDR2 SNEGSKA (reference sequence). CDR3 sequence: CSAAQTWDTQYF. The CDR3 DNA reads TGCAGTGCTGCCCAGACTTGGGATACGCAGTATTTT.

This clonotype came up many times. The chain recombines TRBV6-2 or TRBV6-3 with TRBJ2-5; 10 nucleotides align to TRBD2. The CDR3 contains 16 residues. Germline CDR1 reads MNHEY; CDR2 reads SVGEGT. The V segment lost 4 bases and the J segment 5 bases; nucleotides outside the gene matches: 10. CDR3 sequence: CASSFQSGRAGETQYF. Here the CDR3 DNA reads TGTGCCAGCAGTTTCCAGAGCGGGAGGGCCGGGGAGACCCAGTACTTC.

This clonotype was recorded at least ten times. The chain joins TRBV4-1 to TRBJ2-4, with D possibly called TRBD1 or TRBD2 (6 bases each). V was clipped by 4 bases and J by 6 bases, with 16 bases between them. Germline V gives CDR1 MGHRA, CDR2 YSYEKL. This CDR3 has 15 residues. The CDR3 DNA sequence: TGCGCCAGCAGCCCCCCCGGAGGGGGGAGAAACATTCAGTACTTC. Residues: CASSPPGGGRNIQYF.

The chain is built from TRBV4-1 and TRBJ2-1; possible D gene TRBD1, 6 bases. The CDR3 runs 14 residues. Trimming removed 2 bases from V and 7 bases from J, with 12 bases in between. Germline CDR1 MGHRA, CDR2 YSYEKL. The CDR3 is CASSQPRRGNEQFF. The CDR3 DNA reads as TGCGCCAGCAGCCAACCGAGAAGGGGGAATGAGCAGTTCTTC.